This TCR beta chain comes out of a study of cytomegalovirus exposure and HLA in healthy donors. Study results and limitations: Beyond CMV serostatus, there was no information to go on about immune exposure. For most TCR sequences rarity was the rule, although some public TCRs occurred in many donors. 150 to 200 TCR beta chains were listed as cytomegalovirus-associated.

A remark on this clone: Its specificity is unknown.

The PCR ran on 60 Vbeta and 13 Jbeta primers. The protocol was immunoSEQ multiplex PCR, while the TCRdb copy is restricted to in-frame clones and leaves out a portion. Among about 110,000 clones listed, 70% to 75% were seen once. The junction had 7 bases not matched to a gene; V was cut back by 0 bases and J by 5 bases. The CDR3 is 15 amino acids. Per germline, CDR1 MNHEY and CDR2 SMNVEV (reference sequence). Input material: PBMCs. The rearrangement uses TRBV27 and TRBJ2-7, with TRBD2 identical over 7 bases. This TCR was sampled from a middle-aged woman in good health and CMV-seronegative. DNA for the CDR3: TGTGCCAGCAGTTTATCGGGGGGGGAGTGGCACGAGCAGTACTTC. Translated: CASSLSGGEWHEQYF.